Here is one T cell receptor beta chain with its context. Its specificity is not known. Only in-frame clones appear in the TCRdb table, and some are missing; sequencing was by immunoSEQ multiplex PCR. Of roughly 37,000 clones in the sample, just under 75% were seen once. Trimming cost V 2 bases and J 6 bases, with 20 bases left between them. Germline CDR1 SEHNR, CDR2 FQNEAQ (reference sequence). CDR3 length: 16 residues. The sample is drawn from a study of OX40 agonist ivuxolimab in advanced cancers. Across the whole study: Patients with hepatocellular carcinoma, melanoma, renal cell or head and neck cancer made up the dose-escalation patients. Regarding the study as a whole: At doses 0.1 to 3.0 mg/kg, CD4+ and CD8+ clones expanded. In CD8+ T cells, expanded clones were on average more numerous than in CD4+.

The TCR was taken from an adult with an advanced solid tumor such as melanoma, head and neck, liver or kidney cancer. The input for sequencing was CD4+ or CD8+ T cells sorted from blood, taken in a trial of the OX40 agonist ivuxolimab. V usage is TRBV7-9 and J usage is TRBJ2-7; weak D call: TRBD1 (5 bases). CDR3 loop: CASSLSVPRGTAEQYF. The CDR3 nucleotides read TGTGCCAGCAGCTTATCGGTCCCAAGGGGTACAGCCGAGCAGTACTTC.